These 20 T cell receptor beta chains originate from one sample sequenced in a study of response to subunit inactivated influenza vaccine. TCRdb reanalysed the RT-PCR reads using MiXCR and keeps one entry per CDR3 protein. Of roughly 710,000 distinct CDR3 sequences listed, less than 15% were seen once; the top ten hold roughly 7.6%. The specimen comprised PBMCs from blood, sampled roughly 2 weeks before vaccination. The receptors derive from a man aged 45-65 years who received an inactivated influenza vaccine.

This clonotype was seen only a few times. This chain links TRBV12-3 or TRBV12-4 with TRBJ2-2, with 7 bases lining up with TRBD2. The V gene end was trimmed by 2 bases and the J gene end by 7 bases; junction bases not matched to a gene: 4. CDR3 length equals 14 residues. The CDR3 is CASSLHAGVGELFF. The CDR3 bases are TGTGCCAGCAGTTTACATGCGGGGGTCGGGGAGCTGTTTTTT.

This rearrangement joins TRBV12-3 or TRBV12-4 to TRBJ2-7; D is perhaps TRBD1 or TRBD2 (5 bases each). This CDR3 contains 13 residues. Between the trimmed V and J ends, which lost 4 bases and 3 bases, there was a span of 10 bases. The CDR3 bases are TGTGCCAGCAGTTGGGACGCCAACTACGAGCAGTACTTC. It is translated as CASSWDANYEQYF.

This clonotype was seen more than once but under ten times. The chain uses TRBV29-1 and TRBJ2-5; D perhaps matches TRBD2 (7 bases). The V gene lost 0 bases and the J gene lost 2 bases, with 10 bases spanning the gap. This CDR3 region has 14 residues. CDR1 is SQVTM and CDR2 is ANQGSEA in the germline V gene. This CDR3 is CSVEEGGLQETQYF. The CDR3 nucleotides are TGCAGCGTTGAAGAGGGGGGGCTTCAAGAGACCCAGTACTTC.

The table lists this clonotype with a few counts. V and J are TRBV20-1 and TRBJ2-7; D is uncertain. The CDR3 runs to 12 residues. CDR1 is DFQATT, CDR2 SNEGSKA, per germline (reference sequence). V dropped 2 bases and J dropped 2 bases, with 7 bases sitting between them. The CDR3 sequence: CSARIPTYEQYF. The CDR3 nucleotides read TGCAGTGCTAGAATCCCAACCTACGAGCAGTACTTC.

This clonotype was detected many times. This chain connects TRBV29-1 to TRBJ2-1; D remains unclear. Germline CDR1 is SQVTM and CDR2 is ANQGSEA. The germline V and J ends were trimmed by 3 bases and 0 bases, with 15 bases remaining between them. CDR3 length: 16 residues. This chain's CDR3 is CSVDPSSSSSYNEQFF. Written as DNA, the CDR3 is TGCAGCGTTGACCCTAGTTCCTCAAGCTCCTACAATGAGCAGTTCTTC.

The genes are TRBV10-3 and TRBJ2-1; 7 bases line up with TRBD2. After removal of 10 bases from V and 0 bases from J, the junction contained 9 bases not matched to a gene. Germline V lookup: CDR1 ENHRY, CDR2 SYGVKD. CDR3 length equals 15 residues. The CDR3 spells CATTSAGDSYNEQFF. CDR3 sequence (DNA): TGTGCCACCACCTCTGCGGGAGACTCCTACAATGAGCAGTTCTTC.

V and J are TRBV10-3 and TRBJ2-3, with D perhaps assigned TRBD1 or TRBD2 (5 bases each). The germline gives CDR1 ENHRY, CDR2 SYGVKD. This CDR3 is 12 amino acids long. V was shortened by 10 bases and J by 4 bases, with 12 bases between the two germline ends. CDR3 loop: CATVGAADTQYF. CDR3 coding DNA: TGTGCCACTGTCGGGGCAGCAGATACGCAGTATTTT.

This chain joins TRBV20-1 and TRBJ2-5; 7 bases agree with TRBD2. In germline, CDR1 is DFQATT, CDR2 SNEGSKA (reference sequence). This CDR3 is built from 13 residues. J gave up 7 bases and V 6 bases, and 11 bases lay outside the gene matches. CDR3 region: CSARLGEGGTQYF. In DNA form, the CDR3 reads TGCAGTGCCAGATTGGGGGAGGGTGGGACCCAGTACTTC.

The chain uses TRBV6-5 and TRBJ2-5, with unresolved D. Germline assignment: CDR1 MNHEY and CDR2 SVGAGI. V was shortened by 2 bases and J by 2 bases, with 9 bases between the two germline ends. The CDR3 is 14 residues long. Here the CDR3 DNA reads TGTGCCAGCAGTTACAGGCGCTCTCAAGAGACCCAGTACTTC. Translated: CASSYRRSQETQYF.

This clonotype was detected ten times or more. The DNA of the CDR3 is TGTGCCAGCAGCTCCTTGAACAGGGCCTGGGAGACCCAGTACTTC. Its translation is CASSSLNRAWETQYF. The rearrangement uses TRBV11-2 and TRBJ2-5, with D possibly matching TRBD1 (6 bases). CDR3 length: 15 residues. Per germline, CDR1 SGHAT and CDR2 FQNNGV. V was cut by 4 bases and J by 5 bases, with 17 bases left in between.

V and J are TRBV4-2 and TRBJ2-3, with D hard to call. Trimming took off 1 base at V and 6 bases at J, with 17 bases between the two ends. This CDR3 region has 16 residues. CDR1 is LGHNA and CDR2 is YNFKEQ in the germline V gene. As DNA, the CDR3 is TGTGCCAGCAGCCAAGTGGTGGGAACCCCCGGGGATACGCAGTATTTT. This gives the protein CASSQVVGTPGDTQYF.

V gene TRBV18 combines with J gene TRBJ2-7; D unclear. The CDR3 totals 14 residues. Germline assignment: CDR1 KGHSH and CDR2 LQKENI. Trimming took off 2 bases at V and 6 bases at J, with 14 bases between the two ends. The CDR3 here is CASSPWTPATEQYF. Here the CDR3 DNA reads TGTGCCAGCTCACCATGGACGCCAGCCACCGAGCAGTACTTC.

This clonotype was found a few times. V is TRBV2 and J is TRBJ1-6; D remains unclear. V dropped 4 bases and J dropped 7 bases, with 8 bases sitting between them. Germline V gene lookup returns CDR1 SNHLY and CDR2 FYNNEI. This CDR3 has 13 residues. The CDR3 nucleotides are TGTGCCAGCAGTGGGGCCCTCAATTCACCCCTCCACTTT. Its translation is CASSGALNSPLHF.

At least ten counts were recorded for this clonotype. The chain joins TRBV5-1 to TRBJ1-1; D unclear. The ends were cut back, 5 bases at V and 0 bases at J, with 11 bases in the middle. The CDR3 consists of 14 residues. Germline CDR1 reads SGHRS; CDR2 reads YFSETQ. CDR3 sequence reads: CASRRTGMNTEAFF. Written as DNA, the CDR3 is TGCGCCAGCAGGAGGACGGGGATGAACACTGAAGCTTTCTTT. Supplemented by reference TRBV5-1 and TRBJ1-1, the full variable domain reads KAGVTQTPRYLIKTRGQQVTLSCSPISGHRSVSWYQQTPGQGLQFLFEYFSETQRNKGNFPGRFSGRQFSNSRSEMNVSTLELGDSALYLCASRRTGMNTEAFFGQGTRLTVV.

The chain couples TRBV20-1 to TRBJ2-5; 7 nucleotides align to TRBD1. This CDR3 spans 14 amino acids. Germline V gene sequence: CDR1 DFQATT, CDR2 SNEGSKA (reference sequence). Trimming removed 3 bases from V and 2 bases from J; junction bases left unmatched: 6. CDR3 residues: CSARGRGTQETQYF. The DNA for the CDR3 is TGCAGTGCTAGGGGCAGGGGGACACAAGAGACCCAGTACTTC.

The V call is TRBV7-2, the J call TRBJ2-3; 8 bases align to TRBD2. The CDR3 runs to 18 residues. From germline, CDR1 is SGHTA and CDR2 FQGNSA. With V trimmed by 0 bases and J by 0 bases, 8 bases remained unmatched. In DNA form, the CDR3 reads TGTGCCAGCAGCTTAGCCCTCGCGGGGGGAATTAGCACAGATACGCAGTATTTT. Protein: CASSLALAGGISTDTQYF. Full variable domain (remainder filled in from reference TRBV7-2 and TRBJ2-3): GAGVSQSPSNKVTEKGKDVELRCDPISGHTALYWYRQSLGQGLEFLIYFQGNSAPDKSGLPSDRFSAERTGGSVSTLTIQRTQQEDSAVYLCASSLALAGGISTDTQYFGPGTRLTVL.

V gene TRBV4-3 combines with J gene TRBJ2-3, with D possibly called TRBD1 or TRBD2 (5 bases each). The germline gives CDR1 LGHNA, CDR2 YSLEER. The ends were cut back, 0 bases at V and 2 bases at J, with 15 bases in the middle. The CDR3 runs to 17 residues. The CDR3 sequence: CASSQDVGEGHTDTQYF. Here the CDR3 DNA reads TGCGCCAGCAGCCAAGATGTCGGAGAGGGGCACACAGATACGCAGTATTTT.

The chain is built from TRBV15 and TRBJ2-1; possibly TRBD2 for D (6 bases). Germline CDR1 LNHNV, CDR2 YYDKDF (reference sequence). The CDR3 spans 16 residues. Trimming took off 10 bases at V and 1 base at J, with 20 bases between the two ends. CDR3 residues: CAMGPGLGRSYNEQFF. CDR3 DNA sequence: TGTGCCATGGGCCCTGGGCTCGGGAGATCCTACAATGAGCAGTTCTTC.

The genes are TRBV9 and TRBJ2-7; D is possibly TRBD2 (6 bases). The CDR3 spans 13 residues. V was cut by 0 bases and J by 6 bases, with 10 bases left in between. The V gene's germline CDR1 is SGDLS and CDR2 YYNGEE. Written as DNA, the CDR3 is TGTGCCAGCAGCGTAGTTCCGGGAGTCGAGCAGTACTTC. Amino acid sequence: CASSVVPGVEQYF.

The chain is built from TRBV29-1 and TRBJ2-2; 8 bases are a match to TRBD1. V lost 6 bases, J lost 4 bases, and 4 bases stayed unmatched. The germline V gene has CDR1 SQVTM and CDR2 ANQGSEA. The CDR3 runs to 13 residues. This CDR3 reads CSVAGTGTGELFF. The CDR3 nucleotides read TGCAGCGTCGCCGGGACAGGCACCGGGGAGCTGTTTTTT.